Listed below are T cell receptor beta chains from one sample, sequenced in a study of blood T cell repertoires in COVID-19. Only in-frame clones appear in the TCRdb table, and some are missing; sequencing was by immunoSEQ multiplex PCR. The data show approximately 220,000 clones, approximately 90% seen once. The sequenced sample was PBMCs or T cells enriched from blood (not recorded which). The origin of the receptors is a woman between 18 and 29 years old in a cohort exposed to, infected with or recovered from COVID-19 (not recorded which). CDR3s include the opening cysteine and the closing phenylalanine or tryptophan. The D gene is left open where the match is weak. Clone size is given for some rows only: seen once, a few or many times, or a class if the clone is expanded.

.,TRBJ2-2,.,TRBV6-2/TRBV6-3,CASSLRGFTGELFF,TGTGCCAGCAGTCTTCGGGGGTTCACCGGGGAGCTGTTTTTT
.,TRBJ2-3,.,TRBV12-3/TRBV12-4,CASRRDTDTQYF,TGTGCCAGCCGACGGGACACAGATACGCAGTATTTT
.,TRBJ2-1,TRBD2,TRBV18,CASSPGTSGSRSEQFF,TGTGCCAGCTCACCCGGGACTAGCGGGAGCCGGAGTGAGCAGTTCTTC
.,TRBJ1-2,.,TRBV2,CASSEAGQPVYGYTF,TGTGCCAGCAGTGAAGCTGGACAGCCAGTTTATGGCTACACCTTC
.,TRBJ1-1,.,TRBV11-2,CASSPQGSTEAFF,TGTGCCAGCAGCCCCCAGGGGAGCACTGAAGCTTTCTTT
.,TRBJ1-2,TRBD1,TRBV28,CANGDRNYGYTF,TGTGCCAACGGGGACAGGAACTATGGCTACACCTTC
.,TRBJ2-3,TRBD1,TRBV5-1,CASSLGSGGEADTQYF,TGCGCCAGCAGCTTGGGATCAGGGGGCGAAGCAGATACGCAGTATTTT
.,TRBJ2-3,.,TRBV6-1,CASSETSVPFTDTQYF,TGTGCCAGCAGTGAAACGAGTGTGCCATTCACAGATACGCAGTATTTT
.,TRBJ2-3,TRBD2,TRBV7-3,CASSLSAGGYVDTQYF,TGTGCCAGCAGCTTATCAGCGGGGGGGTATGTAGATACGCAGTATTTT
.,TRBJ1-1,.,TRBV7-3,CASSSSGETEAFF,TGTGCCAGCAGCTCTTCCGGGGAGACTGAAGCTTTCTTT
once,TRBJ1-2,.,TRBV3-1/TRBV3-2,CASSQGLLEGTF,TGTGCCAGCAGCCAAGGCCTTTTGGAGGGGACCTTC
few,TRBJ2-2,.,TRBV5-1,CASSFRVSDSTPGKLFF,TGCGCCAGCAGCTTTAGAGTCTCGGACAGCACACCGGGGAAGCTGTTTTTT
.,TRBJ2-1,.,TRBV14,CASSLHPFMTSGNNEQFF,TGTGCCAGCTCCCTCCATCCCTTCATGACTTCAGGGAACAATGAGCAGTTCTTC
.,TRBJ1-3,.,TRBV3-1/TRBV3-2,CASSQGSAGNTIYF,TGTGCCAGCAGCCAGGGGAGCGCCGGAAACACCATATATTTT
.,TRBJ2-7,TRBD1,TRBV4-1,CASSQPGQGIYEQYF,TGCGCCAGCAGCCAACCGGGACAGGGTATCTACGAGCAGTACTTC
once,TRBJ1-6,TRBD1,TRBV2,CAPPGRGQGLENSPLHF,TGTGCCCCCCCTGGTCGGGGACAGGGGCTGGAAAATTCACCCCTCCACTTT
.,TRBJ2-1,.,TRBV12-3/TRBV12-4,CASSTTGEQFF,TGTGCCAGCAGCACTACCGGTGAGCAGTTCTTC
.,TRBJ2-5,.,TRBV2,CASSELAFQYF,TGTGCCAGCAGTGAGCTGGCCTTCCAGTACTTC
once,TRBJ2-5,TRBD1,TRBV2,CASIPRGQGYQETQYF,TGTGCCAGCATCCCCAGGGGACAGGGGTACCAAGAGACCCAGTACTTC
.,TRBJ2-3,.,TRBV12-3/TRBV12-4,CASGQTDTQYF,TGTGCCAGCGGCCAGACAGATACGCAGTATTTT
.,TRBJ2-7,TRBD2,TRBV11-2,CASSEGLGPTYEQYF,TGTGCCAGCAGCGAAGGACTAGGCCCGACCTACGAGCAGTACTTC
.,TRBJ1-1,.,TRBV11-2,CASSKDINTEAFF,TGTGCCAGCAGTAAGGACATTAACACTGAAGCTTTCTTT
.,TRBJ1-2,.,TRBV3-1/TRBV3-2,CASSLGSSGYGYTF,TGTGCCAGCAGCTTGGGGAGTTCGGGCTATGGCTACACCTTC
.,TRBJ2-7,.,TRBV4-1,CASSQLGDTTYEQYF,TGCGCCAGCAGCCAACTAGGGGATACGACCTACGAGCAGTACTTC
.,TRBJ1-1,TRBD1,TRBV29-1,CSVTRQGANTEAFF,TGCAGCGTGACCCGACAGGGGGCGAACACTGAAGCTTTCTTT
.,TRBJ1-1,.,TRBV4-1,CASSHRSGTEAFF,TGCGCCAGCAGCCATCGTTCGGGAACTGAAGCTTTCTTT
.,TRBJ1-4,.,TRBV2,CASSFAGPMREKLFF,TGTGCCAGCAGTTTTGCGGGCCCTATGAGGGAAAAACTGTTTTTT
.,TRBJ1-5,TRBD1,TRBV3-1/TRBV3-2,CASSPTGGPQPQHF,TGTGCCAGCAGCCCGACAGGGGGCCCTCAGCCCCAGCATTTT
.,TRBJ1-1,TRBD1,TRBV29-1,CSVYKTGQNTEAFF,TGCAGCGTATATAAGACAGGGCAGAACACTGAAGCTTTCTTT
.,TRBJ1-6,.,TRBV18,CASSLPGNSPLHF,TGTGCCAGCTCACTTCCGGGAAATTCACCCCTCCACTTT
few,TRBJ2-6,.,TRBV19,CASSPGSGANVLTF,TGTGCCAGTAGTCCCGGGTCTGGGGCCAACGTCCTGACTTTC